Shown below are 21 T cell receptor beta chains from a single sample sequenced in a study of cytomegalovirus exposure and HLA in healthy donors. The data were produced by immunoSEQ multiplex PCR, yet TCRdb's version contains in-frame clones alone and is incomplete. Among over 120,000 clones listed, approximately 92% were seen once. Specimen: PBMCs. The receptors derive from a woman under 30 in good health and CMV-seropositive.

The table lists this clone with a few counts. The J gene is TRBJ1-2, the V gene TRBV6-5, with 7 bases that match TRBD1. Germline assignment: CDR1 MNHEY and CDR2 SVGAGI. The CDR3 spans 15 residues. Trimming at V came to 6 bases and at J to 0 bases, leaving 7 bases not matched to a gene. CDR3 DNA sequence: TGTGCCAGCAGCCGAGGACAGGAGCCTAACTATGGCTACACCTTC. As protein: CASSRGQEPNYGYTF.

The V and J genes are TRBV19 and TRBJ2-1, with a possible D match to TRBD2 (6 bases). Germline V gene sequence: CDR1 LNHDA, CDR2 SQIVND (reference sequence). V shed 9 bases and J shed 10 bases, with 16 bases lying between them. CDR3 length: 12 residues. DNA for the CDR3: TGTGCCAGCTCCTCTAGCGTGTACGAGCAGTTCTTC. This translates into CASSSSVYEQFF.

J is TRBJ1-6 and V is TRBV6-6; 7 positions match TRBD1. The CDR3 totals 14 residues. Germline V gene data show CDR1 as MNHNY and CDR2 as SVGAGI (reference sequence). J gave up 6 bases and V 6 bases, and 5 bases lay outside the gene matches. CDR3 sequence (DNA): TGTGCCAGCAGCCCCGGGACAGTTAATTCACCCCTCCACTTT. Its protein is CASSPGTVNSPLHF.

This chain joins TRBV19 and TRBJ1-1; no definite D call. With 3 bases removed from V and 5 bases from J, the gap between germline ends came to 7 bases. CDR1 is LNHDA and CDR2 is SQIVND in the germline V gene (reference sequence). This CDR3 region has 12 residues. The CDR3 here is CASSMGMTEAFF. The CDR3, as DNA: TGTGCCAGTAGTATGGGCATGACTGAAGCTTTCTTT.

Of note for this clone: The same CDR3 can be traced to other DNA sequences in this sample. J is TRBJ1-2 and V is TRBV9; the D is unclear. Germline CDR1 and CDR2: SGDLS and YYNGEE. This CDR3 contains 13 residues. V was cut by 0 bases and J by 3 bases, with 6 bases left in between. CDR3 DNA sequence: TGTGCCAGCAGCGTAGGGCAGGACTATGGCTACACCTTC. The encoded protein is CASSVGQDYGYTF.

The chain recombines TRBV19 with TRBJ2-7, with D possibly matching TRBD1 (6 bases). The CDR3 totals 13 residues. Germline values: CDR1 LNHDA, CDR2 SQIVND (reference sequence). Trimming shortened V by 6 bases and J by 2 bases, and 11 bases separated the two germline ends. In DNA form, the CDR3 reads TGTGCCAGTAGCCCACAGGGTACCTACGAGCAGTACTTC. Its translation: CASSPQGTYEQYF.

The CDR3 sequence: CASSGPGQAYNTEAFF. The CDR3 coding sequence is TGTGCCAGCAGCGGCCCGGGACAGGCGTATAACACTGAAGCTTTCTTT. The chain links TRBV5-6 to TRBJ1-1, with 8 bases lining up with TRBD1. Trimming removed 4 bases from V and 2 bases from J; junction bases left unmatched: 10. Germline V gives CDR1 SGHDT, CDR2 YYEEEE. CDR3 size: 16 residues.

This chain links TRBV6-1 with TRBJ2-5, with a possible D match to TRBD2 (6 bases). Trimming left V 6 bases short and J 5 bases short, with 13 bases between. The CDR3 spans 13 residues. CDR1 and CDR2 from the germline V gene are MNHNS and SASEGT. CDR3 nucleotide sequence: TGTGCCAGCAGGACTGCTGCGGGGGAGACCCAGTACTTC. Amino acids: CASRTAAGETQYF.

J is TRBJ2-5 and V is TRBV7-9, with 10 bases lining up with TRBD2. The CDR3 contains 18 residues. Trimming took 1 base from V and 2 from J; bases not matched to a gene: 10. The V gene's germline CDR1 is SEHNR and CDR2 FQNEAQ (reference sequence). CDR3 DNA: TGTGCCAGCAGCTTAGTTTGGCTAGCGGGGGACCTGCAAGAGACCCAGTACTTC. Translation gives CASSLVWLAGDLQETQYF. The complete variable domain, with remaining parts taken from reference TRBV7-9 and TRBJ2-5, reads DTGVSQNPRHKITKRGQNVTFRCDPISEHNRLYWYRQTLGQGPEFLTYFQNEAQLEKSRLLSDRFSAERPKGSFSTLEIQRTEQGDSAMYLCASSLVWLAGDLQETQYFGPGTRLLVL.

V gene TRBV28 combines with J gene TRBJ2-1; weak D call: TRBD1 (6 bases). This CDR3 region has 13 residues. Germline loops: CDR1 MDHEN, CDR2 SYDVKM. Trimming stripped 5 bases from V and 7 bases from J, with 12 bases between. CDR3 DNA sequence: TGTGCCAGCAGTGTTGAACAGGGAAATGAGCAGTTCTTC. Translated, it gives CASSVEQGNEQFF.

The V gene is TRBV11-2, the J gene TRBJ1-1; D is perhaps TRBD1 (6 bases). This CDR3 region has 15 residues. V lost 0 bases, J lost 4 bases, and 12 bases lay in between. Looked up from germline, CDR1 is SGHAT and CDR2 is FQNNGV. The CDR3 reads CASSLEGRGSTEAFF. Written as DNA, the CDR3 is TGTGCCAGCAGCTTAGAGGGCAGGGGAAGCACTGAAGCTTTCTTT.

The V call is TRBV27, the J call TRBJ1-6; D is uncertain. V lost 4 bases and J 1 base, leaving 14 bases between the germline ends. The length of the CDR3 is 17 residues. Germline V CDR1 and CDR2: MNHEY, SMNVEV (reference sequence). CDR3 region: CASSSAYSWSYNSPLHF. In nucleotides, the CDR3 is TGTGCCAGCAGTTCCGCGTATAGTTGGTCCTATAATTCACCCCTCCACTTT.

This chain joins TRBV10-3 and TRBJ1-2; tentatively, D is TRBD1 (6 bases). This CDR3 region has 15 residues. Germline lookup yields CDR1 ENHRY and CDR2 SYGVKD. V lost 5 bases and J lost 3, with 16 bases in between. CDR3 bases: TGTGCCATCAGTCCTGGGGGGGCTGAGGACTATGGCTACACCTTC. Encoded protein: CAISPGGAEDYGYTF.

This chain joins TRBV25-1 and TRBJ2-1; 7 bases are shared with TRBD1. Losses at the gene ends were 5 bases for V and 6 bases for J; bases not matched to a gene: 1. The CDR3 sequence is 12 residues long. Germline CDR1 is MGHDK and CDR2 is SYGVNS. The CDR3 DNA is TGTGCCAGCAGTCCAGGGGGCAATGAGCAGTTCTTC. It is translated as CASSPGGNEQFF.

The chain uses TRBV5-4 and TRBJ2-5; 7 nucleotides align to TRBD1. The J segment lost 4 bases and the V segment lost 4 bases, leaving 7 bases of the junction unmatched. The CDR3 is made up of 14 amino acids. Germline lookup yields CDR1 SGHNT and CDR2 YYREEE (reference sequence). The chain's CDR3 is CASSPSGTAETQYF. DNA for the CDR3: TGTGCCAGCAGCCCCTCCGGGACAGCAGAGACCCAGTACTTC.

The CDR3 DNA reads as TGCGCCAGCAGCTTTGCGCGGGGGGGCACAAAAGATACGCAGTATTTT. It specifies CASSFARGGTKDTQYF. The chain links TRBV5-1 to TRBJ2-3; TRBD2 matches 9 bases. J lost 5 bases, V lost 2 bases, and 9 bases had no gene match. Germline V gene data show CDR1 as SGHRS and CDR2 as YFSETQ. This CDR3 comprises 16 residues.

The chain employs TRBV6-1 and TRBJ1-2; D is unresolved. Between the trimmed V and J ends, which lost 9 bases and 4 bases, there was a span of 15 bases. Per the germline V gene, CDR1 is MNHNS and CDR2 is SASEGT. There are 13 residues in the CDR3. The CDR3 protein is CASRSTDTYGYTF. CDR3 coding DNA: TGTGCCAGTCGGTCCACAGATACCTATGGCTACACCTTC.

The rearrangement uses TRBV10-3 and TRBJ1-2; TRBD1 is a possible D gene (6 bases). Germline loops: CDR1 ENHRY, CDR2 SYGVKD. CDR3 length: 14 amino acids. V lost 4 bases and J lost 1, with 10 bases in between. The CDR3 region is CAISALQGNYGYTF. CDR3 nucleotides: TGTGCCATCAGTGCATTACAGGGTAACTATGGCTACACCTTC.

The V and J genes are TRBV28 and TRBJ1-5, with 12 positions matching TRBD1. V lost 5 bases to trimming and J lost 6 bases; unmatched junction nucleotides: 2. CDR1 is MDHEN, CDR2 SYDVKM, per germline. This CDR3 has 14 amino acids. Here the CDR3 reads CASSGTGGGQPQHF. The DNA of the CDR3 is TGTGCCAGCAGTGGGACAGGGGGCGGTCAGCCCCAGCATTTT.

The chain links TRBV5-4 to TRBJ2-4; D is perhaps TRBD2 (7 bases). CDR3 length equals 17 residues. Per germline, CDR1 SGHNT and CDR2 YYREEE (reference sequence). V dropped 0 bases and J dropped 1 base, with 14 bases sitting between them. The chain's CDR3 is CASSLAMGGAAKNIQYF. CDR3 bases: TGTGCCAGCAGCTTGGCGATGGGGGGGGCGGCCAAAAACATTCAGTACTTC.

This clone showed up just once. V gene TRBV12-5 combines with J gene TRBJ1-2, with D possibly TRBD1 on 6 matching bases. From germline, CDR1 is LGHNT and CDR2 FRNRAP. The CDR3 length is 16 residues. Trimming removed 0 bases from V and 5 bases from J, with 16 bases in between. CDR3 nucleotides: TGTGCTAGTGGTTTGGTACTCGTCCAGGGGTTGTATGGCTACACCTTC. Encoded protein: CASGLVLVQGLYGYTF. The full variable domain, with the rest looked up from reference TRBV12-5 and TRBJ1-2, is DARVTQTPRHKVTEMGQEVTMRCQPILGHNTVFWYRQTMMQGLELLAYFRNRAPLDDSGMPKDRFSAEMPDATLATLKIQPSEPRDSAVYFCASGLVLVQGLYGYTFGSGTRLTVV.